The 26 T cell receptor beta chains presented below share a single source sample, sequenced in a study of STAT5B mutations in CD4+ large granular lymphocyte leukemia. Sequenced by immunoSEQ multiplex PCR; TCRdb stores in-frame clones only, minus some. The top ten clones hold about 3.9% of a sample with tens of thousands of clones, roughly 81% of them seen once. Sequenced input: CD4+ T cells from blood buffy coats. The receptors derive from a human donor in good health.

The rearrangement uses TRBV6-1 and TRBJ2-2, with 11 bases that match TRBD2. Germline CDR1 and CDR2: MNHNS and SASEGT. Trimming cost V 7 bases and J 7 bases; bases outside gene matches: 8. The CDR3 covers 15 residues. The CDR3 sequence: CASTKLAGEVGELFF. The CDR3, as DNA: TGTGCCAGCACCAAACTAGCGGGAGAGGTCGGGGAGCTGTTTTTT.

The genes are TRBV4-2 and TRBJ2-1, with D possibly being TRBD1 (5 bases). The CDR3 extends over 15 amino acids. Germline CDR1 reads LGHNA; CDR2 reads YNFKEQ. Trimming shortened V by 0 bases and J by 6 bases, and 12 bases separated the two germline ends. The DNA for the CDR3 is TGTGCCAGCAGCCAAGATGGTCCGCAGGGCAATGAGCAGTTCTTC. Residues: CASSQDGPQGNEQFF.

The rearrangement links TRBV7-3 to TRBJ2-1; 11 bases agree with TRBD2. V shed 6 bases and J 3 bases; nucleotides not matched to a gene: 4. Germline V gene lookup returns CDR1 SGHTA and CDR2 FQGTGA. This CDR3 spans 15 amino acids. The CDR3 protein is CASSLAGGDYNEQFF. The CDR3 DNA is TGTGCCAGCAGTCTAGCGGGAGGTGACTACAATGAGCAGTTCTTC.

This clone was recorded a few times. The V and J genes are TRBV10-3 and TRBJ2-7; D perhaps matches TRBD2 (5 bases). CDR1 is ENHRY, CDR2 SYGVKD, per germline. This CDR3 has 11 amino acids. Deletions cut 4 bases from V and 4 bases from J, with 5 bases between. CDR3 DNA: TGTGCCATCAGTGGAGGGTACGAGCAGTACTTC. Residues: CAISGGYEQYF.

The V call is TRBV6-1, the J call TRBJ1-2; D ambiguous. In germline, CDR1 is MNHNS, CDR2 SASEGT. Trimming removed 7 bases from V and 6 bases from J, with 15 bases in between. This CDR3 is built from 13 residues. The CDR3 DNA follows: TGTGCCAGCAATTTCCCGGGCCTAGATGGCTACACCTTC. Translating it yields CASNFPGLDGYTF.

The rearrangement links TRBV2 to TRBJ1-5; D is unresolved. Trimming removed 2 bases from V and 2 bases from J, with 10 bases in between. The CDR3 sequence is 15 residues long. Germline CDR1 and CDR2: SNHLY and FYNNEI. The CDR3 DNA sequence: TGTGCCAGCAGTGAATCTGGGAGCCGCAATCAGCCCCAGCATTTT. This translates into CASSESGSRNQPQHF.

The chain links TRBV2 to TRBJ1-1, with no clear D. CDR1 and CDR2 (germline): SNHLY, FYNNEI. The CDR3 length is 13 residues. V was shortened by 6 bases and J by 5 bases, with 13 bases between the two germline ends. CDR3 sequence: CASRFGEKTEAFF. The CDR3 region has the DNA TGTGCCAGCAGGTTTGGGGAGAAAACTGAAGCTTTCTTT.

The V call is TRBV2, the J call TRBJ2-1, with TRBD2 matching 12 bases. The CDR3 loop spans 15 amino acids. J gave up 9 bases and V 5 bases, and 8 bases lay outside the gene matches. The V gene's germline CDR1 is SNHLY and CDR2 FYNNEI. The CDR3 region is CASSRLAGGTGEQFF. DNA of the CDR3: TGTGCCAGCAGTCGTCTAGCGGGGGGGACTGGTGAGCAGTTCTTC.

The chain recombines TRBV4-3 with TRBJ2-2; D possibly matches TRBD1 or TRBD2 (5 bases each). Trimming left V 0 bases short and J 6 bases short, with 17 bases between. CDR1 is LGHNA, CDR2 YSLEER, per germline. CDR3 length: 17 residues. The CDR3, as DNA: TGCGCCAGCAGCCAAGAAGTCGAGGGGTTGTTATCCGGGGAGCTGTTTTTT. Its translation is CASSQEVEGLLSGELFF.

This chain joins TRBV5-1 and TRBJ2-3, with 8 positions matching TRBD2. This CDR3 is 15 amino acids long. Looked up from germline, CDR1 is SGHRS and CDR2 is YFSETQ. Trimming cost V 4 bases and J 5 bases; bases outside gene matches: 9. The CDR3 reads CASSPSGGRGDTQYF. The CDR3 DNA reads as TGCGCCAGCAGCCCGTCGGGGGGGCGAGGAGATACGCAGTATTTT.

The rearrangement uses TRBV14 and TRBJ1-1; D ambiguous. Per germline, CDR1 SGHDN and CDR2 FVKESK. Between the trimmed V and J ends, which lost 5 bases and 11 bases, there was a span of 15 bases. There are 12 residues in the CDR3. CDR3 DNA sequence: TGTGCCAGCAGCGCCCGGGGAAATGTGGCTTTCTTT. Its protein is CASSARGNVAFF.

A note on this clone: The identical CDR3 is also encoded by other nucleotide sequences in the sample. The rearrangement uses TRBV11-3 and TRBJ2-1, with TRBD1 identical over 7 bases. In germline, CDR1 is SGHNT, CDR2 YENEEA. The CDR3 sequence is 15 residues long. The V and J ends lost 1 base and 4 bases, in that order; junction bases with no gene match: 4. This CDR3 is CASSLGQGVYNEQFF. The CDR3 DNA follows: TGTGCCAGCAGCTTAGGCCAGGGGGTGTACAATGAGCAGTTCTTC.

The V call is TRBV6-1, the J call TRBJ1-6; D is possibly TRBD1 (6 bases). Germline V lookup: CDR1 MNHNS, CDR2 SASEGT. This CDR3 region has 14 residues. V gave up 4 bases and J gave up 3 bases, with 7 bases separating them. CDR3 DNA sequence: TGTGCCAGCAGTGTGGACAGCTATAATTCACCCCTCCACTTT. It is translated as CASSVDSYNSPLHF.

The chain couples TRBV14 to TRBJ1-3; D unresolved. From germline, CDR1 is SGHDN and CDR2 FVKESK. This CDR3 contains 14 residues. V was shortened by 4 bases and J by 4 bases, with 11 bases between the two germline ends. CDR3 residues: CASSLNSNGNTIYF. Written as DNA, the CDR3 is TGTGCCAGCAGCCTAAACTCGAACGGAAACACCATATATTTT.

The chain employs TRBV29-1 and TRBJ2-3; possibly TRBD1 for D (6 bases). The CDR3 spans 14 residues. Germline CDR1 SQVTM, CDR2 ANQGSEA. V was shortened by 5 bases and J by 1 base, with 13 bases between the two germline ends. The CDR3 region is CSVPLTGGTDTQYF. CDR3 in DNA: TGCAGCGTTCCCCTGACAGGTGGCACAGATACGCAGTATTTT.

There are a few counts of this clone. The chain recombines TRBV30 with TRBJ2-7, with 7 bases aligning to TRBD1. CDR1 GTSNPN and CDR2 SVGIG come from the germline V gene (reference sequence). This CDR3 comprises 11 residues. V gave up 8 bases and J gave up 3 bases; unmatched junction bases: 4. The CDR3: CARGTVYEQYF. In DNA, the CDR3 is TGTGCCCGTGGGACAGTCTACGAGCAGTACTTC.

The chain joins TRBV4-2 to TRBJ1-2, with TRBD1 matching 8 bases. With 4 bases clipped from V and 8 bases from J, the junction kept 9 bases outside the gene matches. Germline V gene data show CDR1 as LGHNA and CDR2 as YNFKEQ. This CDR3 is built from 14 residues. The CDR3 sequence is CASSPPGQGRGYTF. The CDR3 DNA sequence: TGTGCCAGCAGCCCCCCAGGACAGGGACGCGGCTACACCTTC.

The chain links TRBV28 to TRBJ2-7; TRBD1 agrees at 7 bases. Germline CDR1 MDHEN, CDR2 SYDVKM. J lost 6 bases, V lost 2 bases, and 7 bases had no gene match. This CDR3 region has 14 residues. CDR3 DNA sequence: TGTGCCAGCAGTTTAATGCTGACAGGGTTCGAGCAGTACTTC. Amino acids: CASSLMLTGFEQYF.

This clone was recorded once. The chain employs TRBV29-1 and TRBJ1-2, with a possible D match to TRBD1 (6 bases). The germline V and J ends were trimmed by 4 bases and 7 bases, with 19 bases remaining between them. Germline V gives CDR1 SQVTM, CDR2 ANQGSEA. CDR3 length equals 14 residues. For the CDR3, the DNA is TGCAGCGTTGTGCTAACGGGGGGCGAGAGTGGCTACACCTTC. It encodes CSVVLTGGESGYTF.

The CDR3 spells CASSWGSSGAYNEQFF. In DNA form, the CDR3 reads TGCGCCAGCAGCTGGGGGTCGAGCGGCGCCTACAATGAGCAGTTCTTC. V is TRBV5-1 and J is TRBJ2-1; D may match TRBD1 or TRBD2 (5 bases each). This CDR3 has 16 amino acids. Germline V CDR1 and CDR2: SGHRS, YFSETQ. Trimming left V 3 bases short and J 2 bases short, with 15 bases between.

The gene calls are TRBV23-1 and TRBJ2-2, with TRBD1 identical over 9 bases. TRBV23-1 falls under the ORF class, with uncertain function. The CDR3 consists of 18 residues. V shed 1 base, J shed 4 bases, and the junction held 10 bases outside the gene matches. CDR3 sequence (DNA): TGCGCCAGCAGTCAATTAGGACGGCGGGACAGGGCCACCGGGGAGCTGTTTTTT. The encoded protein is CASSQLGRRDRATGELFF.

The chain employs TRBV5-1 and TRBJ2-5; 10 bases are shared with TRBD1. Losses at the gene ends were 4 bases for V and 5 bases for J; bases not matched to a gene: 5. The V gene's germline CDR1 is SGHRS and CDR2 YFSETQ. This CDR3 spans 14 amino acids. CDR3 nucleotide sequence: TGCGCCAGCAGCCCTGGGACAGGGGCGGAGACCCAGTACTTC. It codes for CASSPGTGAETQYF.

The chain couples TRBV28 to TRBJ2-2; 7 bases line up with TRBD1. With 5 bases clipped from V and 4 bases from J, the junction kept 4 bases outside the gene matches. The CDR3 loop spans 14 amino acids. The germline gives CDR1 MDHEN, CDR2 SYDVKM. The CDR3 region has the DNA TGTGCCAGCAGTGTACACAGGGGCACCGGGGAGCTGTTTTTT. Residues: CASSVHRGTGELFF.

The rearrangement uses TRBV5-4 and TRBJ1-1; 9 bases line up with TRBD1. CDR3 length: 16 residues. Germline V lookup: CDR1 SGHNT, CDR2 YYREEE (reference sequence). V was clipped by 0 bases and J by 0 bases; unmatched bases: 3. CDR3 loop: CASSLGDRVMNTEAFF. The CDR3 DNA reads TGTGCCAGCAGCTTGGGGGACAGGGTCATGAACACTGAAGCTTTCTTT.

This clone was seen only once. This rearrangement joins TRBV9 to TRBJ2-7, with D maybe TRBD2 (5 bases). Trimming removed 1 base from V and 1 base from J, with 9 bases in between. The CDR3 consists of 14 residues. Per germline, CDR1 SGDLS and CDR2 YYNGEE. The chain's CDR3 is CASSVTGISYEQYF. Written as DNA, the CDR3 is TGTGCCAGCAGCGTAACCGGGATTTCCTACGAGCAGTACTTC.

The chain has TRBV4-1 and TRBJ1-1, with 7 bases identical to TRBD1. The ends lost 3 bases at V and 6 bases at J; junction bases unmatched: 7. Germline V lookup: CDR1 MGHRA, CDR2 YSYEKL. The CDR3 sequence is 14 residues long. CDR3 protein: CASSQGVDRSEAFF. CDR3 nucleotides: TGCGCCAGCAGCCAGGGGGTGGACAGGTCTGAAGCTTTCTTT.